This T cell receptor beta chain was documented in a study of neurological immune-mediated disorders. The cDNA came from 5'RACE, which used 10-nucleotide random UMIs. TCRdb redid the calling of the 5' RACE reads with MiXCR, one entry per CDR3 protein. The repertoire holds 20,000 to 30,000 distinct CDR3 sequences, about an eighth seen once, with about an eighth in the top ten. This clonotype is classed as medium-sized. Trimming removed 5 bases from V and 5 bases from J; junction bases left unmatched: 15. The CDR3 runs 16 residues. The germline V gene encodes CDR1 SGHTS and CDR2 YDEGEE. Material: PBMCs. The origin of this receptor is a woman aged 55-69 years with HTLV-1-associated myelopathy (HAM/TSP). The V gene is TRBV5-8, the J gene TRBJ2-5; TRBD1 matches at 7 bases. Here the CDR3 reads CASRKGTAHLPETQYF. The CDR3 bases are TGTGCCAGCAGGAAAGGGACAGCCCATCTCCCGGAGACCCAGTACTTC.